This entry describes one TCR beta chain. The clone's antigen remains unknown. No much larger clone is present one base from it, and per-base qualities are unavailable. TCR CDR3 regions were amplified from genomic DNA by multiplex PCR using the deep immunoSEQ assay. Genomic DNA extracted from each cell subset was distributed evenly over all wells of several immunoSEQ 96-well plates, and each plate served as one replicate. For sorted subsets, approximately 200 ng of genomic DNA, equivalent to around 31,000 T cell genomes, went into each replicate PCR. Purified libraries were measured with a Qubit 3.0 fluorometer, size-checked on a Bioanalyzer 2100, and measured again with the KAPA Library Quantification kit. A separate single-read 150-cycle Illumina NextSeq 550 flow cell was used to sequence each immunoSEQ 96-well plate. The source study handled its data this way. Because only junctional sequences without quality scores were contained in the immunoSEQ output, filtering matching that applied to full-length reads could not be performed. Sequences were annotated with PyIR, a Python wrapper for IgBLAST v1.9, and V/J genes and CDR3 were assigned using IMGT germline references. Reads were filtered out if the reads had weak V/J assignments (E-value above 1e-6), no CDR3, stop codons, out-of-frame junctions, or ambiguous translated residues. V3J clonotypes were defined by identical inferred V gene, J gene, and CDR3 amino acid sequence. The percentage overlap between two repertoires was calculated by dividing the number of shared unique clonotypes by the size of the smaller repertoire. RTK rarefaction, the Chao1 estimator, and Recon v2.1 estimates of unobserved clonotypes were used to assess repertoire richness. For all TCRbeta clonotypes obtained by the gDNA method from a few donors, generation probabilities were computed with OLGA. What TCRdb holds here is the immuneACCESS table cut down to in-frame rearrangements. Part of the clones is not present; checked against another copy, under half of the missing clones reflect an unresolved V gene, and the others are unexplained. V and J calls and clone size are copied from that table; D and trimming were computed from the DNA. Here the sample has approximately 600,000 clones; approximately 95% occur a single time. The top ten clones comprise 0.11% of the sample.

The data were taken from a study of shared clonotypes between healthy human individuals (dated by TCRdb to 2018 to 2021). About the investigation overall: Three men and a couple of women, aged 18 to 49 years, made up the cohort. Between about 0.94 and 8.9 billion PBMCs per donor were obtained by leukapheresis. To increase sequencing depth and limit assay-specific biases, different laboratories used diverse techniques to prepare libraries and sequence TCR repertoires. For each donor, CD4 naive and CD4 memory were each given three plates, CD8 naive was given two plates, and CD8 memory was given one plate. To estimate repertoire size and how much clonotypes are shared between individuals, the study performed deep sequencing of blood TCR repertoires from five healthy adults.

CD8 naive samples consisted of CD45RO-negative cells that were positively selected for CCR7, yielding a CD45RA+CCR7+ population without TemRA cells. Donors were healthy HIV-negative adults with no recently reported acute infections or vaccinations. Only Caucasian adults living in Nashville, Tennessee, USA were represented among the donors. Blood was collected by leukapheresis, and PBMCs were isolated by Ficoll-Histopaque density gradient centrifugation and then cryopreserved in liquid nitrogen vapor phase. Purity and quantity of every magnetically sorted T cell population were checked by analytical flow cytometry. Each sorted fraction had its genomic DNA isolated and then quantified by UV absorbance on a Nanodrop 2000c. For CDR1 and CDR2, the germline V gene lists SGHDT and YYEEEE. Cut back by 2 bases and 4 bases, the V and J ends lie 9 bases apart. The CDR3 goes from the cysteine to the phenylalanine over 13 residues. The only DNA kept is the CDR3, 39 bases in frame from the first base.

Results the study describes overall, beyond this receptor: The small number of donors limited the genetic and exposure-history diversity represented. Pairwise subsampling indicated that sequencing depth was expected to affect the degree of clonotype sharing among donors. Approximately 5% of naive CD4, 3% to 3.5% of naive CD8, approximately 2.2% of memory CD4, and 0.4% of memory CD8 clonotypes were shared across a few donors. Incomplete sequencing was indicated by rarefaction of sorted-subset datasets, despite the large sequencing depth. Naive subsets generally had larger estimated clonotype richness than memory subsets did. Only blood was sampled, and tissue TCR repertoires likely differ from those in blood. Compared with non-shared clonotypes, the clonotypes found in all four sorted-subset donors had higher generation probabilities.

Sequencing used naive CD8+ T cells sorted from blood. What this sample's cell subset or site label stands for: CD45RA+CCR7+. The chain is assembled from TRBV5-6 and TRBJ1-1; TRBD1 is possibly the D segment (5 matching bases). This TCR was recovered from a woman aged 25 to 39 in good health. The CDR3 in this case is CASSFQGSTEAFF. Read as DNA, the sequence is TGTGCCAGCAGCTTCCAGGGAAGCACTGAAGCTTTCTTT.